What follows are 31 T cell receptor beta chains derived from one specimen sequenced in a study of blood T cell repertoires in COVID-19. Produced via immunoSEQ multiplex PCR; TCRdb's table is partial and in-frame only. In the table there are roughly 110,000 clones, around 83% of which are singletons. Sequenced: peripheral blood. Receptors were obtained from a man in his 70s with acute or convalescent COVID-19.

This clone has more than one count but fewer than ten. The CDR3 bases are TGTGCCACCAGTGAAGGAGGCTACGAGCAGTACTTC. It encodes CATSEGGYEQYF. J is TRBJ2-7 and V is TRBV24-1, with a possible D match to TRBD2 (5 bases). The germline CDR1 and CDR2 sequences are KGHDR and SFDVKD. Trimming pared 4 bases from V and 3 bases from J, leaving 6 bases between. This CDR3 spans 12 amino acids.

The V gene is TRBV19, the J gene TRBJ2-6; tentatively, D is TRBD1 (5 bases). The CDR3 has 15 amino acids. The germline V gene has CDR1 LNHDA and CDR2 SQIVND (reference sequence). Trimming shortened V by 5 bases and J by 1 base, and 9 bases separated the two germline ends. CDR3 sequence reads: CASSQTGSGANVLTF. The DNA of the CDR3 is TGTGCCAGTAGTCAAACAGGATCTGGGGCCAACGTCCTGACTTTC.

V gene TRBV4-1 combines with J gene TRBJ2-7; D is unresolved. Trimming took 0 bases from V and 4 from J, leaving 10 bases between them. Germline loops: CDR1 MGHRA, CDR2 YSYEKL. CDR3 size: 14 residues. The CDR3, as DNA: TGCGCCAGCAGCCAAGACACGTCGAGGTACGAGCAGTACTTC. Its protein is CASSQDTSRYEQYF.

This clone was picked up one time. CDR3 sequence: CASSVGQGVEKLFF. CDR3 bases: TGTGCCAGCAGCGTCGGCCAGGGCGTTGAAAAACTGTTTTTT. This chain joins TRBV9 and TRBJ1-4, with D possibly matching TRBD1 (5 bases). The CDR3 covers 14 residues. Trimming left V 2 bases short and J 7 bases short, with 12 bases between. Germline loops: CDR1 SGDLS, CDR2 YYNGEE.

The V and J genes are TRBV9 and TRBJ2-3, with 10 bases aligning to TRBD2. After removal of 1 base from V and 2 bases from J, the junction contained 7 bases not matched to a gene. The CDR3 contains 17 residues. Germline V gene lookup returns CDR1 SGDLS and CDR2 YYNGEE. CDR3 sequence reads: CASSVPSSGGATDTQYF. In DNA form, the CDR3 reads TGTGCCAGCAGCGTACCTTCCAGCGGGGGGGCCACAGATACGCAGTATTTT.

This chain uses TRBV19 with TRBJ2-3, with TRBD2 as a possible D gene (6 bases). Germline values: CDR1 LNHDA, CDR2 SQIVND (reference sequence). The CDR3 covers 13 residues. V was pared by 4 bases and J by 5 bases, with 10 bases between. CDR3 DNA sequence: TGTGCCAGTAGTACACCCGGGGGAGATACGCAGTATTTT. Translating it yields CASSTPGGDTQYF.

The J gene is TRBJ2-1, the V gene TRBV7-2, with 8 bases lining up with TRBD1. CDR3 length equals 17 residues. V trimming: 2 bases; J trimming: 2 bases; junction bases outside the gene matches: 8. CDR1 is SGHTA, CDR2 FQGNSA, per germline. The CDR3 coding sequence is TGTGCCAGCAGCTTAAGTTCAGGGGGCCCCCCCTACAATGAGCAGTTCTTC. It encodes CASSLSSGGPPYNEQFF.

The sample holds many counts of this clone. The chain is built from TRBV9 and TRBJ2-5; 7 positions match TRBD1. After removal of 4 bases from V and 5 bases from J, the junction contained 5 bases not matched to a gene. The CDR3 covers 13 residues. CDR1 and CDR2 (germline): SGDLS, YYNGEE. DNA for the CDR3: TGTGCCAGCAGCAAGACAGGGTCGGAGACCCAGTACTTC. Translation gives CASSKTGSETQYF.

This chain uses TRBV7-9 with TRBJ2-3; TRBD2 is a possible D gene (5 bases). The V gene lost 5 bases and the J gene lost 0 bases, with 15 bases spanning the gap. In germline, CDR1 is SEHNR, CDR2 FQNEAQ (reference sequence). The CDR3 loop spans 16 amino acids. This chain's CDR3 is CASSRKRGASTDTQYF. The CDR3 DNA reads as TGTGCCAGCAGCCGAAAACGGGGTGCTAGCACAGATACGCAGTATTTT. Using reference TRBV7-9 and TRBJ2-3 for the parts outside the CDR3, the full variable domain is DTGVSQNPRHKITKRGQNVTFRCDPISEHNRLYWYRQTLGQGPEFLTYFQNEAQLEKSRLLSDRFSAERPKGSFSTLEIQRTEQGDSAMYLCASSRKRGASTDTQYFGPGTRLTVL.

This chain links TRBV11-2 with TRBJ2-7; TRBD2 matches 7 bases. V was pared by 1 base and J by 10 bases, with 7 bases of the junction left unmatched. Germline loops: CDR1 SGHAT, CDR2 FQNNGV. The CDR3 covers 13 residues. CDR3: CASSLAGGLLQYF. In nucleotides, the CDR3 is TGTGCCAGCAGCTTAGCGGGAGGCCTCCTACAGTACTTC.

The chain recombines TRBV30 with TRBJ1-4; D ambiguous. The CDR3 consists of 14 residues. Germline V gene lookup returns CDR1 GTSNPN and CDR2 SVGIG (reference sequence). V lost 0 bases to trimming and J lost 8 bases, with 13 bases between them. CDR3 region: CAWSVWRGSEKLFF. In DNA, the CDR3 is TGTGCCTGGAGTGTATGGAGAGGGAGCGAAAAACTGTTTTTT.

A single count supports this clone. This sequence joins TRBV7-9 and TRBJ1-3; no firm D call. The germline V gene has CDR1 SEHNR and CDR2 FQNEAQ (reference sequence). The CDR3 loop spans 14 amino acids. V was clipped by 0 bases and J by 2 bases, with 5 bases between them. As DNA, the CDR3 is TGTGCCAGCAGCTTAGCCACAGCTGGAAACACCATATATTTT. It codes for CASSLATAGNTIYF.

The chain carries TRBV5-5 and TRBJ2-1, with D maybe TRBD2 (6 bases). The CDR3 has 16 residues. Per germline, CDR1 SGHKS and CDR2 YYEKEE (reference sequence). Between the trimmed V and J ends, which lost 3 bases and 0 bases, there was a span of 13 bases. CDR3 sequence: CASSSRTISSYNEQFF. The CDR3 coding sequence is TGTGCCAGCAGCTCCAGGACTATCAGCTCCTACAATGAGCAGTTCTTC.

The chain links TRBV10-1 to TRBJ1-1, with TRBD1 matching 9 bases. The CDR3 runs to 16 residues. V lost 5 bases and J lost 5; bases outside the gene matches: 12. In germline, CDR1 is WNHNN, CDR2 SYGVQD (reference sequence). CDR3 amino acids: CASSPITGGGRTEAFF. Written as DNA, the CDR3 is TGCGCCAGCAGTCCGATCACAGGGGGCGGAAGAACTGAAGCTTTCTTT.

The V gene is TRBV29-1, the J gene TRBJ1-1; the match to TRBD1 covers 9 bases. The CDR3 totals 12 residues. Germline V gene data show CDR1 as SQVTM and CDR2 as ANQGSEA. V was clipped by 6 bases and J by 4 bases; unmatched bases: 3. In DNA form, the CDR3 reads TGCAGCGTGTTGGACAGGGGCACTGAAGCTTTCTTT. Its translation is CSVLDRGTEAFF.

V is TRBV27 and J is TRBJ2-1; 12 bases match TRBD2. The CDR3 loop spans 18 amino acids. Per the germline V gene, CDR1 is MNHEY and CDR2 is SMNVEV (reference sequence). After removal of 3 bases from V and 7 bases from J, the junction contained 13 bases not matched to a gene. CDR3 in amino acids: CASSFPAGLAGSPNEQFF. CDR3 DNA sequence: TGTGCCAGCAGTTTCCCGGCCGGACTAGCGGGATCTCCGAATGAGCAGTTCTTC.

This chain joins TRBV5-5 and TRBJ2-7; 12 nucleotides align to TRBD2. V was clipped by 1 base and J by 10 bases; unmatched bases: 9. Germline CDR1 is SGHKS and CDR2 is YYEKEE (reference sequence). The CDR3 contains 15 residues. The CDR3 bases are TGTGCCAGCAGCTTGCTCCTGACTAGCGGGGGCCCTCAGTACTTC. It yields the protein CASSLLLTSGGPQYF.

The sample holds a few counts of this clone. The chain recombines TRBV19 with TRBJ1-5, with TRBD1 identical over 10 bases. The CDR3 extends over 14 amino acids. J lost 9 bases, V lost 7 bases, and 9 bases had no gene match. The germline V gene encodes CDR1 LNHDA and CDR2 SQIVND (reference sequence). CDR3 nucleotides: TGTGCCAGTATGCGGACAGGGGGTTCAATGCCCCAGCATTTT. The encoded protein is CASMRTGGSMPQHF.

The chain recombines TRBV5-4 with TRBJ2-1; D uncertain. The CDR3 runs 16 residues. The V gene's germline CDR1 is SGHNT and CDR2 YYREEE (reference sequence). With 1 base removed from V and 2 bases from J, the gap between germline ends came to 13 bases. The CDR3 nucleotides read TGTGCCAGCAGCTTGAATACCCTACCCGCCTACAATGAGCAGTTCTTC. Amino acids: CASSLNTLPAYNEQFF.

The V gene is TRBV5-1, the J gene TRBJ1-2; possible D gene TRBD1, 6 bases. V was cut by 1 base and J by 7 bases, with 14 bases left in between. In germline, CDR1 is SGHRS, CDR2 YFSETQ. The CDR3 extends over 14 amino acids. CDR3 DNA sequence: TGCGCCAGCAGCTTGTCAGGGGAAGGGTCTGGCTACACCTTC. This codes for CASSLSGEGSGYTF.

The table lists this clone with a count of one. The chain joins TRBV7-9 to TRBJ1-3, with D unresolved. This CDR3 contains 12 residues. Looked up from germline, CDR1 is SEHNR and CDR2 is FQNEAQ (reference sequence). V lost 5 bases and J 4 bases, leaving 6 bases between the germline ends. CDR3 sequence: CASSPLGNTIYF. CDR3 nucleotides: TGTGCCAGCAGCCCCCTGGGAAACACCATATATTTT.

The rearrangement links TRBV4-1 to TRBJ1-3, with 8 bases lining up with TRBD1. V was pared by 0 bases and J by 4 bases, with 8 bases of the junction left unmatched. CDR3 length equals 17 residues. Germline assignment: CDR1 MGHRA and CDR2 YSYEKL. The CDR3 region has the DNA TGCGCCAGCAGCCAAGATCCCAGCAGGGACAGGGGAAACACCATATATTTT. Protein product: CASSQDPSRDRGNTIYF.

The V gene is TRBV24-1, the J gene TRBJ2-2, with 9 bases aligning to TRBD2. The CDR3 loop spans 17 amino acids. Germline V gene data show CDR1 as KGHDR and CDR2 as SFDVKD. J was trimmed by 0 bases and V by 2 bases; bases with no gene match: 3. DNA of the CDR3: TGTGCCACCAGTGATTATAGCGGGGGCCCGAACACCGGGGAGCTGTTTTTT. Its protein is CATSDYSGGPNTGELFF.

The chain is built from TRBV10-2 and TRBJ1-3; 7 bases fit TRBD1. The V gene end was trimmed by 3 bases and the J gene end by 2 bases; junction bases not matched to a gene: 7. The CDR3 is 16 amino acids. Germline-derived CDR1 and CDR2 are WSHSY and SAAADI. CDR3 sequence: CASSEPQGVPGNTIYF. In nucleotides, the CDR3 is TGCGCCAGCAGTGAACCCCAGGGGGTCCCTGGAAACACCATATATTTT.

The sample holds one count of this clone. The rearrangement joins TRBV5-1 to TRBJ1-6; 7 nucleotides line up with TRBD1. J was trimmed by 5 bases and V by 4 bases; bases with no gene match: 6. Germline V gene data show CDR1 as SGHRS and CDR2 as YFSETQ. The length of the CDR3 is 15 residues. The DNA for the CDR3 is TGCGCCAGCAGCCTCCTGACAGGGAATAATTCACCCCTCCACTTT. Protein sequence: CASSLLTGNNSPLHF.

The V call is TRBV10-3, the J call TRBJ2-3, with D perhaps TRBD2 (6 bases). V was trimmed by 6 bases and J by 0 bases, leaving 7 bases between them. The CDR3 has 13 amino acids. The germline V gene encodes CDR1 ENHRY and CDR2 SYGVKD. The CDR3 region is CAISRGSTDTQYF. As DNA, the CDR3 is TGTGCCATCAGCCGGGGGAGCACAGATACGCAGTATTTT.

The CDR3 is CASTFPRGGGNTIYF. The CDR3 DNA sequence: TGTGCCAGCACGTTCCCGAGAGGGGGTGGAAACACCATATATTTT. The rearrangement uses TRBV11-2 and TRBJ1-3; D is possibly TRBD1 (6 bases). The germline V and J ends were trimmed by 7 bases and 3 bases, with 16 bases remaining between them. Germline CDR1 is SGHAT and CDR2 is FQNNGV. The CDR3 length is 15 residues.

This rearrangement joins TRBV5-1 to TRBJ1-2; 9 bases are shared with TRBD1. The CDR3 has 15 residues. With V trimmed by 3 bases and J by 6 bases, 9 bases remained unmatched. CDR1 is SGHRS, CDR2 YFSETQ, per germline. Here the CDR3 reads CASSSQPGQGNGYTF. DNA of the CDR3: TGCGCCAGCAGCTCACAGCCGGGACAGGGAAATGGCTACACCTTC.

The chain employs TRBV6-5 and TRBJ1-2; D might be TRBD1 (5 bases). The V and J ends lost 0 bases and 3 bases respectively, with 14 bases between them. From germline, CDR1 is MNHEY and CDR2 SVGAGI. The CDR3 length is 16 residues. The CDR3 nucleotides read TGTGCCAGCAGTTACTCGAGTGTGGGGCAGGACTATGGCTACACCTTC. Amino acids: CASSYSSVGQDYGYTF.

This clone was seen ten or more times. CDR3 sequence (DNA): TGTGCCAGCAGCCAAGTGGAAGGGACTAGCGGTAGAGGTGAGCAGTTCTTC. This gives the protein CASSQVEGTSGRGEQFF. The V and J genes are TRBV4-2 and TRBJ2-1; 11 bases fit TRBD2. Germline CDR1 LGHNA, CDR2 YNFKEQ. There are 17 residues in the CDR3. V dropped 1 base and J dropped 9; count of bases not matched to a gene: 11.

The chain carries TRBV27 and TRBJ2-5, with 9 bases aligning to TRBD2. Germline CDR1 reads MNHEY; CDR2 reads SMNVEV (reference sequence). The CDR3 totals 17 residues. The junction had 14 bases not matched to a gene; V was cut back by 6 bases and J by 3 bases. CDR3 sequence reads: CASSSITLAGKEETQYF. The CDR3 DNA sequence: TGTGCCAGCAGCTCCATCACACTAGCGGGTAAAGAAGAGACCCAGTACTTC.